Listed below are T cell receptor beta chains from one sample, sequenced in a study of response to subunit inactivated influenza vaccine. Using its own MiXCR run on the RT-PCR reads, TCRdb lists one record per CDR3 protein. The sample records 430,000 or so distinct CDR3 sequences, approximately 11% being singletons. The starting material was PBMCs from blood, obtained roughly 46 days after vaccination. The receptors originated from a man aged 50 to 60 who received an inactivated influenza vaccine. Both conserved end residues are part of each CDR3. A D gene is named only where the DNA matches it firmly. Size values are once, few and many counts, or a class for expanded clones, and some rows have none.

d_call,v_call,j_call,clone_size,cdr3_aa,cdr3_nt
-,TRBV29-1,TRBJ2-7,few,CIAAGQSYEQYF,TGCATCGCCGCGGGCCAGTCCTACGAGCAGTACTTC
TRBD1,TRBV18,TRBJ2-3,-,CASSPGPTGRFGTDTQYF,TGTGCCAGCTCACCGGGACCGACAGGGCGATTTGGCACAGATACGCAGTATTTT
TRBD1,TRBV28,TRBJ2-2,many,CASSVQGQLTPGELFF,TGTGCCAGCAGTGTCCAGGGACAGCTGACACCCGGGGAGCTGTTTTTT
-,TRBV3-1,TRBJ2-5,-,CASSQRSGQETQYF,TGTGCCAGCAGCCAACGGTCAGGACAAGAGACCCAGTACTTC
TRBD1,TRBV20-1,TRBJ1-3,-,CSARTGQGGNTIYF,TGCAGTGCTAGAACCGGACAGGGGGGAAACACCATATATTTT
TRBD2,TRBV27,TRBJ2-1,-,CASKFLAGEEEQFF,TGTGCCAGCAAGTTCCTAGCGGGAGAAGAGGAGCAGTTCTTC
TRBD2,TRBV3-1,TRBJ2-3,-,CASGAGADTQYF,TGTGCCAGCGGGGCGGGGGCAGATACGCAGTATTTT
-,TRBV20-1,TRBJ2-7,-,CSAPRYQDSYEQYF,TGCAGTGCTCCCAGGTACCAGGACTCCTACGAGCAGTACTTC
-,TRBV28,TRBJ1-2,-,CASSPAGYGYTF,TGTGCCAGCAGTCCCGCGGGCTATGGCTACACCTTC
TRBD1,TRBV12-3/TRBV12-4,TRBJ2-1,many,CASGSTGAQYNEQFF,TGTGCCAGCGGGTCGACAGGGGCACAGTACAATGAGCAGTTCTTC
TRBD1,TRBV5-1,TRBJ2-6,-,CASSLAGTGLTGANVLTF,TGCGCCAGCAGCTTGGCCGGGACAGGACTCACTGGGGCCAACGTCCTGACTTTC
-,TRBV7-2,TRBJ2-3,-,CASSSQGARQYF,TGTGCCAGCAGCTCACAGGGCGCCCGGCAGTATTTT
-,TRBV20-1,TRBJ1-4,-,CSARDLVQGRDEKLFF,TGCAGTGCTAGAGATCTGGTGCAGGGACGAGATGAAAAACTGTTTTTT
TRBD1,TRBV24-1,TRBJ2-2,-,CAGEGRQGRTGELFF,TGTGCCGGTGAGGGGAGACAGGGGAGGACCGGGGAGCTGTTTTTT
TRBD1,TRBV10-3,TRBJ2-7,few,CAISAGGASYEQYF,TGTGCCATCAGTGCAGGGGGCGCCTCCTACGAGCAGTACTTC
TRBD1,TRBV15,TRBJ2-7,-,CATSPRSGGTFEQYF,TGTGCCACCAGCCCCAGGTCAGGGGGAACGTTCGAGCAGTACTTC
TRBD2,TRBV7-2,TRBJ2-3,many,CASSRGLAALRDTQYF,TGTGCCAGCAGCAGGGGACTAGCGGCCCTAAGGGATACGCAGTATTTT
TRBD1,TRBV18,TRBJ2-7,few,CASSPPRTGTVPNEQYF,TGTGCCAGCTCACCACCGAGGACTGGGACAGTCCCCAACGAGCAGTACTTC